What follows is one T cell receptor beta chain and its context. Per the original methods: Amplified reference gene primers provided the basis for estimating nucleated cell counts. Assay: immunoSEQ multiplex PCR; the TCRdb copy retains only in-frame clones and omits some. Clonal size and the V and J genes are those of that table, whereas D and trimming came from the DNA. The sample lists 250,000 to 300,000 clones, more than 75% seen once, with around 2% in the top ten. The data were obtained in a study of blood T cell repertoires in COVID-19. V was trimmed by 3 bases and J by 0 bases, leaving 13 bases between them. CDR1 and CDR2 (germline): SGHTA, FQGNSA. The CDR3 spans 16 residues.

This chain links TRBV7-2 with TRBJ2-3; perhaps TRBD2 as D (5 bases). The TCR originated in a woman in her sixties in a cohort exposed to, infected with or recovered from COVID-19 (not recorded which). The specimen sequenced was PBMCs or T cells enriched from blood (not recorded which). The CDR3: CASSLQGRGSTDTQYF. CDR3 DNA sequence: TGTGCCAGCAGCTTGCAAGGACGCGGGAGCACAGATACGCAGTATTTT. The variable domain in full, completed from reference TRBV7-2 and TRBJ2-3, reads GAGVSQSPSNKVTEKGKDVELRCDPISGHTALYWYRQSLGQGLEFLIYFQGNSAPDKSGLPSDRFSAERTGGSVSTLTIQRTQQEDSAVYLCASSLQGRGSTDTQYFGPGTRLTVL.